A selection of T cell receptor beta chains follows, all from one sample in a study of T cells expressing NK-cell markers. From its re-call of the 5' RACE reads, TCRdb lists each CDR3 protein once, without DNA. This sample's clone table lists roughly 420,000 distinct CDR3 sequences. Sequencing was carried out using blood T cells: a sorted CD56 or NKG2C T cell subset, CD4+ or CD8+ T cells, or bulk PBMC T cells (not recorded which). All receptors derive from a woman aged 18 to 75 in good health. The CDR3 runs from the conserved cysteine through the conserved F or W. Fields, in order: J gene, V gene, CDR3 protein.

J gene: TRBJ2-3; V gene: TRBV24-1; CDR3 protein: CATSDSGGTQYF
J gene: TRBJ1-1; V gene: TRBV25-1; CDR3 protein: CASREAGVMNTEAFF
J gene: TRBJ1-2; V gene: TRBV11-2; CDR3 protein: CASSPKASGYTF
J gene: TRBJ1-6; V gene: TRBV12-3/TRBV12-4; CDR3 protein: CASSLSRGRGSGSPLHF
J gene: TRBJ2-3; V gene: TRBV7-9; CDR3 protein: CASSYTGDTQYF
J gene: TRBJ2-7; V gene: TRBV10-3; CDR3 protein: CAIRWTSGSYEQYF
J gene: TRBJ2-1; V gene: TRBV7-6; CDR3 protein: CASSLEFGGTSGVDEQFF
J gene: TRBJ2-3; V gene: TRBV12-3/TRBV12-4; CDR3 protein: CASSLAGQGDTDTQYF
J gene: TRBJ2-6; V gene: TRBV29-1; CDR3 protein: CSVGGSSGANVLTF
J gene: TRBJ2-2; V gene: TRBV6-1; CDR3 protein: CASRRANTGELFF
J gene: TRBJ1-2; V gene: TRBV4-1; CDR3 protein: CASSPPGGGNYGYTF
J gene: TRBJ2-7; V gene: TRBV4-3; CDR3 protein: CASSQEKGYEQYF
J gene: TRBJ1-6; V gene: TRBV20-1; CDR3 protein: CSAPPDRVNSPLHF